These 18 T cell receptor beta chains were all obtained from the same sample, sequenced in a study of breast tumors, draining lymph nodes, adjacent tissues. TCRdb analysed the multiplex PCR reads with MiXCR anew, one entry per CDR3 protein. Here the sample spans 100,000 or so distinct CDR3 sequences, 21% being singletons. The lymph nodes were axillary draining lymph nodes from breast cancer patients. Sequenced material: axillary lymph node tissue. Every receptor here comes from a female donor with breast cancer. Some clones in this sample may be carry-over from other donors' samples.

This clonotype was counted ten times or more. This chain connects TRBV20-1 to TRBJ1-5; D ambiguous. The CDR3 spans 13 residues. With 6 bases removed from V and 2 bases from J, the gap between germline ends came to 11 bases. Germline CDR1 reads DFQATT; CDR2 reads SNEGSKA (reference sequence). The CDR3 nucleotides read TGCAGTGCGCCTTGGAGAGGCAATCAGCCCCAGCATTTT. It encodes CSAPWRGNQPQHF.

This clonotype has a count of ten or more. The chain couples TRBV6-5 to TRBJ2-3, with D tentatively TRBD2 (6 bases). Germline V gene sequence: CDR1 MNHEY, CDR2 SVGAGI. This CDR3 is 18 amino acids long. Trimming shortened V by 8 bases and J by 1 base, and 25 bases separated the two germline ends. CDR3 sequence: CASRGQYLTASGTDTQYF. CDR3 bases: TGTGCCAGCCGAGGGCAGTATCTCACAGCTAGCGGCACAGATACGCAGTATTTT.

A few counts support this clonotype. V is TRBV30 and J is TRBJ2-3, with D possibly matching TRBD1 (6 bases). Trimming shortened V by 0 bases and J by 4 bases, and 11 bases separated the two germline ends. This CDR3 is built from 14 residues. Germline-derived CDR1 and CDR2 are GTSNPN and SVGIG (reference sequence). CDR3: CAWSVNRAADTQYF. As DNA, the CDR3 is TGTGCCTGGAGTGTTAACAGGGCTGCAGATACGCAGTATTTT.

There are many counts of this clonotype. The rearrangement joins TRBV25-1 to TRBJ2-2; unclear D gene. From germline, CDR1 is MGHDK and CDR2 SYGVNS. The V end lost 0 bases, the J end lost 6 bases, and 11 bases lay between the germline ends. This CDR3 is built from 15 residues. The CDR3 region has the DNA TGTGCCAGCAGTGAATATAAGGGCAGCGCCGGGGAGCTGTTTTTT. It translates to CASSEYKGSAGELFF.

The chain has TRBV5-1 and TRBJ1-1, with 8 bases lining up with TRBD1. V was clipped by 0 bases and J by 0 bases; unmatched bases: 1. The CDR3 spans 15 residues. Germline CDR1 reads SGHRS; CDR2 reads YFSETQ. CDR3: CASSLAGGMNTEAFF. The CDR3 coding sequence is TGCGCCAGCAGCTTGGCAGGGGGCATGAACACTGAAGCTTTCTTT.

This clonotype was detected ten times or more. This chain connects TRBV25-1 to TRBJ2-7, with TRBD1 as a possible D gene (5 bases). The CDR3 has 15 amino acids. The V end lost 3 bases, the J end lost 1 base, and 13 bases lay between the germline ends. The V gene's germline CDR1 is MGHDK and CDR2 SYGVNS. CDR3: CASSEVAGWSYEQYF. Written as DNA, the CDR3 is TGTGCCAGCAGTGAGGTCGCAGGGTGGTCCTACGAGCAGTACTTC.

This clonotype has ten or more counts. The chain combines TRBV4-1 with TRBJ2-1; D uncertain. Germline V gene sequence: CDR1 MGHRA, CDR2 YSYEKL. The CDR3 totals 14 residues. V lost 0 bases and J lost 8, with 11 bases in between. CDR3 DNA: TGCGCCAGCAGCCAAGAGAAGACGGTCGATGAGCAGTTCTTC. This translates into CASSQEKTVDEQFF.

This clonotype was recorded many times. This chain uses TRBV4-2 with TRBJ2-1; 9 bases match TRBD2. V was pared by 1 base and J by 8 bases, with 12 bases of the junction left unmatched. Germline V gene sequence: CDR1 LGHNA, CDR2 YNFKEQ. CDR3 size: 17 residues. CDR3 sequence: CASSQGPNRLAVDEQFF. As DNA, the CDR3 is TGTGCCAGCAGCCAAGGTCCCAACCGACTAGCGGTAGATGAGCAGTTCTTC.

This clonotype was observed many times. The rearrangement joins TRBV4-1 to TRBJ1-2; 8 nucleotides align to TRBD1. Germline loops: CDR1 MGHRA, CDR2 YSYEKL. J lost 7 bases, V lost 6 bases, and 13 bases had no gene match. This CDR3 is built from 15 residues. The CDR3 nucleotides read TGCGCCAGCAGACCGCGAGTGGGACAGGTGGGTGGCTACACCTTC. Residues: CASRPRVGQVGGYTF.

Sample share makes this clonotype medium-sized (0.01 to 0.1%). Here the CDR3 reads CATQKGGVADTQYF. CDR3 DNA sequence: TGTGCCACACAGAAGGGCGGAGTGGCGGATACGCAGTATTTT. The chain joins TRBV15 to TRBJ2-3, with unresolved D. Trimming left V 9 bases short and J 6 bases short, with 19 bases between. The CDR3 covers 14 residues. Per the germline V gene, CDR1 is LNHNV and CDR2 is YYDKDF (reference sequence).

This clonotype was seen ten or more times. J is TRBJ2-1 and V is TRBV14; D unclear. The germline gives CDR1 SGHDN, CDR2 FVKESK. Trimming removed 3 bases at V and 4 bases at J, with 4 bases between. This CDR3 is 12 amino acids long. The CDR3 DNA is TGTGCCAGCAGCCACGGATACAATGAGCAGTTCTTC. Amino acid sequence: CASSHGYNEQFF.

This clonotype was seen only a few times. V and J are TRBV18 and TRBJ1-2, with D uncertain. V lost 2 bases to trimming and J lost 4 bases, with 14 bases between them. Germline CDR1 reads KGHSH; CDR2 reads LQKENI. The CDR3 loop spans 15 amino acids. CDR3 coding DNA: TGTGCCAGCTCACCAGGCCAGGACCCCCCCTATGGCTACACCTTC. Translated, it gives CASSPGQDPPYGYTF.

At least ten counts were recorded for this clonotype. This chain connects TRBV6-5 to TRBJ1-5; no clear D gene. CDR3 length: 14 residues. Germline V gene data show CDR1 as MNHEY and CDR2 as SVGAGI. The germline V and J ends were trimmed by 5 bases and 3 bases, with 11 bases remaining between them. The CDR3 spells CASSGGSHNQPQHF. The CDR3 region has the DNA TGTGCCAGCAGTGGAGGGTCTCACAATCAGCCCCAGCATTTT.

This clonotype has ten or more counts. This chain links TRBV5-8 with TRBJ2-1; 8 bases agree with TRBD2. J lost 4 bases, V lost 4 bases, and 7 bases had no gene match. The CDR3 totals 15 residues. Germline lookup yields CDR1 SGHTS and CDR2 YDEGEE. CDR3 sequence (DNA): TGTGCCAGCAGCCACGGGGGGGCCGTTTACAATGAGCAGTTCTTC. Translated, it gives CASSHGGAVYNEQFF.

On this clonotype itself: With a much larger clone just one base away, this may be a read error. The chain couples TRBV27 to TRBJ2-1; D ambiguous. Germline V gene data show CDR1 as MNHEY and CDR2 as SMNVEV (reference sequence). The CDR3 is 13 amino acids. V gave up 4 bases and J gave up 10 bases, with 14 bases separating them. For the CDR3, the DNA is TGTGCCAGCAGTTCACTTCCCCGCCGGGAGCAGTTCTTC. As protein: CASSSLPRREQFF.

This clonotype was seen at least ten times. The V call is TRBV15, the J call TRBJ2-1; D remains ambiguous. CDR3 length: 14 amino acids. The ends were cut back, 4 bases at V and 0 bases at J, with 7 bases in the middle. From germline, CDR1 is LNHNV and CDR2 YYDKDF (reference sequence). CDR3 bases: TGTGCCACCAGCATAGGGTTCTCCTACAATGAGCAGTTCTTC. As protein: CATSIGFSYNEQFF.

Many counts were recorded for this clonotype. The conserved phenylalanine or tryptophan normally closing the CDR3 is absent here, so this likely arose from a read error. The chain links TRBV4-2 to TRBJ1-4; perhaps TRBD1 as D (5 bases). In germline, CDR1 is LGHNA, CDR2 YNFKEQ. Trimming removed 10 bases from V and 6 bases from J, with 18 bases in between. CDR3 length equals 14 residues. DNA of the CDR3: TGTGCCACCACCGACCCGGGACGAGATGAAAAACTGTTTCTT. Protein product: CATTDPGRDEKLFL.

Note on this clonotype: The CDR3 does not close with the conserved phenylalanine or tryptophan, likely indicating a read error. V is TRBV18 and J is TRBJ2-7; D is perhaps TRBD2 (6 bases). Germline V CDR1 and CDR2: KGHSH, LQKENI. The CDR3 is 14 amino acids. The V and J ends lost 2 bases and 6 bases respectively, with 14 bases between them. DNA for the CDR3: TGTGCCAGCTCACCAACTCAACGGGGGACCGAGCAGTACTCC. Translated, it gives CASSPTQRGTEQYS.